One sample yielded the 7 T cell receptor beta chains listed below, sequenced in a study of beta chain features in type 1 diabetes. Study-level findings and limits: Type 1 diabetes patients showed a moderate but significant shortening of TCRB CDR3s in all four CD4+ subsets.

The entirety of the isolated RNA underwent reverse transcription, so expressed TCRB transcripts were sequenced. Clones were read by immunoSEQ multiplex PCR, and TCRdb kept only the in-frame ones, dropping some. The sample yields hundreds of thousands of clones, roughly an eighth seen once. For these TCRs, the target antigens are not known. The specimen sequenced was naive CD4+ T cells from blood. These receptor sequences come from a man aged 18 to 29 with type 1 diabetes.

This clone was counted only a few times. The chain recombines TRBV30 with TRBJ1-1; D is unclear. The CDR3 loop spans 12 amino acids. The V end was cut by 1 base, the J end by 9 bases, with 12 bases between. CDR1 is GTSNPN, CDR2 SVGIG, per germline (reference sequence). This CDR3 reads CAWSADPPKAFF. The CDR3 DNA reads as TGTGCCTGGAGTGCCGACCCGCCCAAAGCTTTCTTT.

This clone was observed a handful of times. The V and J genes are TRBV7-2 and TRBJ1-2; TRBD1 might be the D (5 bases). Germline-derived CDR1 and CDR2 are SGHTA and FQGNSA. The CDR3 loop spans 17 amino acids. Trimming shortened V by 5 bases and J by 4 bases, and 23 bases separated the two germline ends. CDR3 sequence (DNA): TGTGCCAGCAGCCCACGGGGGGTGACAGCTTATGGCTATGGCTACACCTTC. The encoded protein is CASSPRGVTAYGYGYTF.

CDR3 in amino acids: CASSAYSGGSTDTQYF. CDR3 sequence (DNA): TGTGCCAGCAGCGCCTATAGCGGGGGTTCGACAGATACGCAGTATTTT. The V gene is TRBV9, the J gene TRBJ2-3, with 9 bases fitting TRBD2. Germline V gene data show CDR1 as SGDLS and CDR2 as YYNGEE. The length of the CDR3 is 16 residues. V gave up 3 bases and J gave up 3 bases; unmatched junction bases: 8.

On this clone: This specimen includes other DNA sequences encoding the same CDR3. The CDR3 nucleotides read TGTGCCAGCAGTTACTCGGGTACAGCCGACTATGGCTACACCTTC. This encodes CASSYSGTADYGYTF. The chain couples TRBV6-5 to TRBJ1-2; D remains ambiguous. CDR1 and CDR2 (germline): MNHEY, SVGAGI. V lost 0 bases and J 3 bases, leaving 11 bases between the germline ends. The length of the CDR3 is 15 residues.

This clone was counted only a few times. The chain uses TRBV11-2 and TRBJ1-2, with TRBD1 matching 8 bases. Germline-derived CDR1 and CDR2 are SGHAT and FQNNGV. CDR3 size: 16 residues. V shed 3 bases and J 5 bases; nucleotides not matched to a gene: 11. DNA for the CDR3: TGTGCCAGCAGCTTTGCCTCAGGGGGCGCTTGGTATGGCTACACCTTC. Translated, it gives CASSFASGGAWYGYTF.

This clone has just a few counts. This chain links TRBV5-4 with TRBJ2-3; D is undetermined. Trimming cost V 1 base and J 2 bases, with 5 bases left between them. Looked up from germline, CDR1 is SGHNT and CDR2 is YYREEE (reference sequence). The CDR3 totals 13 residues. The CDR3 spells CASSLSITDTQYF. CDR3 DNA sequence: TGTGCCAGCAGCTTGAGCATCACAGATACGCAGTATTTT.

This clone has a handful of counts. The chain combines TRBV19 with TRBJ1-2, with D possibly matching TRBD1 (5 bases). Germline V gene data show CDR1 as LNHDA and CDR2 as SQIVND (reference sequence). V gave up 4 bases and J gave up 7 bases, with 19 bases separating them. The CDR3 is made up of 15 amino acids. The CDR3 loop is CASSSGTFARTGYTF. As DNA, the CDR3 is TGTGCCAGTAGTAGCGGGACGTTCGCTAGAACTGGCTACACCTTC. Looking up the rest from reference TRBV19 and TRBJ1-2 gives the full variable domain: DGGITQSPKYLFRKEGQNVTLSCEQNLNHDAMYWYRQDPGQGLRLIYYSQIVNDFQKGDIAEGYSVSREKKESFPLTVTSAQKNPTAFYLCASSSGTFARTGYTFGSGTRLTVV.